The 32 T cell receptor beta chains reported below all come from one sample, sequenced in a study of early T cells in non-severe SARS-CoV-2 infection. TCRdb re-derived calls from the 5' RACE reads in MiXCR, one entry per CDR3 protein. The top ten clones hold about 2.6% of a sample with roughly 51,000 distinct CDR3 sequences, around 6% of them seen once. The sequencing used whole blood, collected at baseline. The receptors derive from an adult who was a healthcare worker with PCR-confirmed SARS-CoV-2 infection or an uninfected control (not recorded which).

This clonotype showed up many times. This chain connects TRBV20-1 to TRBJ2-5; possibly TRBD1 for D (7 bases). The length of the CDR3 is 16 residues. V shed 3 bases and J shed 4 bases, with 21 bases lying between them. Germline lookup yields CDR1 DFQATT and CDR2 SNEGSKA (reference sequence). In DNA, the CDR3 is TGCAGTGCTAGGGCCTTGGAGGGGGCTCTGGTAGAGACCCAGTACTTC. As protein: CSARALEGALVETQYF.

V and J are TRBV12-3 or TRBV12-4 and TRBJ1-1; D is ambiguous. Trimming took 4 bases from V and 1 from J, leaving 7 bases between them. The CDR3 loop spans 13 amino acids. The CDR3 bases are TGTGCCAGCAGTTCTGCAGGGAACACTGAAGCTTTCTTT. Encoded protein: CASSSAGNTEAFF.

This clonotype has a count of ten or more. The CDR3 DNA sequence: TGTGCCAGCAGCCTCGGGGCCCATACGCAGTATTTT. This gives the protein CASSLGAHTQYF. The rearrangement joins TRBV7-2 to TRBJ2-3, with D perhaps assigned TRBD1 or TRBD2 (5 bases each). The germline V gene encodes CDR1 SGHTA and CDR2 FQGNSA. V shed 5 bases and J shed 7 bases, with 10 bases lying between them. The length of the CDR3 is 12 residues.

This clonotype was found many times. The chain has TRBV19 and TRBJ1-5; D remains ambiguous. The CDR3 covers 13 residues. Germline assignment: CDR1 LNHDA and CDR2 SQIVND (reference sequence). The V end was cut by 4 bases, the J end by 4 bases, with 8 bases between. CDR3 amino acids: CASSSQVNQPQHF. CDR3 sequence (DNA): TGTGCCAGTAGTAGCCAGGTGAATCAGCCCCAGCATTTT.

This clonotype was counted between two and nine times. The chain recombines TRBV7-2 with TRBJ2-5, with a weak D call TRBD1 (6 bases). CDR3 size: 14 residues. Trimming removed 5 bases from V and 1 base from J, with 11 bases in between. Germline CDR1 is SGHTA and CDR2 is FQGNSA. The CDR3 DNA is TGTGCCAGCAGCCTACAGGGTACCCAAGAGACCCAGTACTTC. This gives the protein CASSLQGTQETQYF.

This sequence joins TRBV7-2 and TRBJ1-1, with 7 positions matching TRBD1. This CDR3 is built from 15 residues. In germline, CDR1 is SGHTA, CDR2 FQGNSA. V shed 1 base, J shed 10 bases, and the junction held 12 bases outside the gene matches. The chain's CDR3 is CASSLGGNGQASAFF. The CDR3 DNA sequence: TGTGCCAGCAGCTTAGGGGGGAATGGACAGGCATCAGCTTTCTTT.

This clonotype was seen ten or more times. This chain links TRBV7-2 with TRBJ1-2; D gene unclear. The CDR3 runs to 15 residues. Germline loops: CDR1 SGHTA, CDR2 FQGNSA. V shed 5 bases and J shed 8 bases, with 21 bases lying between them. The CDR3 sequence is CASSAVAGKTKGYTF. The DNA for the CDR3 is TGTGCCAGCAGCGCCGTGGCGGGGAAGACGAAAGGCTACACCTTC.

At least ten counts were recorded for this clonotype. The chain carries TRBV5-1 and TRBJ2-2; 9 nucleotides line up with TRBD1. CDR1 is SGHRS and CDR2 is YFSETQ in the germline V gene. The length of the CDR3 is 15 residues. The trim removed 3 bases at V and 4 bases at J, leaving 4 bases unmatched. The CDR3 reads CASSYTGGSTGELFF. DNA for the CDR3: TGCGCCAGCAGCTATACAGGGGGCAGCACCGGGGAGCTGTTTTTT.

This clonotype was seen only a few times. This sequence joins TRBV11-2 and TRBJ2-7; D unclear. There are 13 residues in the CDR3. V was clipped by 6 bases and J by 0 bases, with 9 bases between them. Germline CDR1 and CDR2: SGHAT and FQNNGV. DNA for the CDR3: TGTGCCAGCAGGTTAACAGCCTCCTACGAGCAGTACTTC. Amino acids: CASRLTASYEQYF.

This clonotype was picked up many times. The CDR3 is CASSLEDLTFKEQFF. The CDR3 DNA reads TGTGCCAGCAGCTTAGAGGATCTGACCTTCAAAGAGCAGTTCTTC. The V gene is TRBV7-2, the J gene TRBJ2-1; no clear D. V lost 1 base and J 10 bases, leaving 17 bases between the germline ends. Germline V gene lookup returns CDR1 SGHTA and CDR2 FQGNSA. The CDR3 is 15 amino acids.

The chain employs TRBV4-1 and TRBJ1-2, with 11 bases aligning to TRBD1. V was clipped by 2 bases and J by 0 bases; unmatched bases: 11. The germline CDR1 and CDR2 sequences are MGHRA and YSYEKL. The CDR3 spans 19 residues. The CDR3 sequence: CASSQPFRDRGVSNYGYTF. CDR3 sequence (DNA): TGCGCCAGCAGCCAACCCTTCCGGGACAGGGGGGTCTCTAACTATGGCTACACCTTC.

This clonotype is labeled as medium-sized. The genes are TRBV6-2 or TRBV6-3 and TRBJ1-6; a possible D gene is TRBD1 (5 bases). V dropped 7 bases and J dropped 8 bases, with 18 bases sitting between them. The germline V gene has CDR1 MNHEY and CDR2 SVGEGT. The CDR3 is 15 amino acids. CDR3 in DNA: TGTGCCAGCATCAAAACCGGGACCCGTGATTCACCCCTCCACTTT. Its protein is CASIKTGTRDSPLHF.

This clonotype was seen repeatedly, ten times or more. In DNA form, the CDR3 reads TGTGCCAGCAGTCCGATACAAGGAGTCGGATATGGTGAGCAGTTCTTC. Its translation is CASSPIQGVGYGEQFF. The chain recombines TRBV12-3 or TRBV12-4 with TRBJ2-1; D is unclear. V was trimmed by 5 bases and J by 9 bases, leaving 23 bases between them. The length of the CDR3 is 16 residues.

This clonotype was detected many times. The chain links TRBV4-2 to TRBJ1-2; no clear D gene. V lost 0 bases, J lost 0 bases, and 8 bases lay in between. The germline CDR1 and CDR2 sequences are LGHNA and YNFKEQ. This CDR3 is 15 amino acids long. The CDR3 reads CASSQDPGANYGYTF. In nucleotides, the CDR3 is TGTGCCAGCAGCCAAGACCCAGGCGCTAACTATGGCTACACCTTC.

This clonotype was observed at least ten times. The chain employs TRBV20-1 and TRBJ2-5, with 7 positions matching TRBD1. Germline assignment: CDR1 DFQATT and CDR2 SNEGSKA (reference sequence). After removal of 3 bases from V and 7 bases from J, the junction contained 11 bases not matched to a gene. This CDR3 contains 14 residues. CDR3 protein: CSASKRQGWGTQYF. CDR3 in DNA: TGCAGTGCTAGTAAACGACAGGGTTGGGGGACCCAGTACTTC.

The sample holds many counts of this clonotype. This chain uses TRBV7-2 with TRBJ1-1; no firm D call. The germline V and J ends were trimmed by 7 bases and 4 bases, with 13 bases remaining between them. This CDR3 is built from 13 residues. Germline V gene data show CDR1 as SGHTA and CDR2 as FQGNSA. This chain's CDR3 is CASTQNWGTEAFF. DNA for the CDR3: TGTGCCAGCACCCAAAACTGGGGCACTGAAGCTTTCTTT.

As concerns this clonotype: An end of the junction does not agree with germline; a read error may underlie this. The chain couples TRBV7-7 to TRBJ2-2, with a possible D match to TRBD1 (5 bases). Germline CDR1 and CDR2: SSHAT and FNYEAQ (reference sequence). This CDR3 contains 14 residues. CDR3 bases: TGTGCTAGCAGCCAAACTCAGGGTACCGGGGAGCTGTTTTTT. This translates into CASSQTQGTGELFF.

The CDR3 DNA follows: TGCGCCAGCAGCTGGGCAGGGAGGATCACAGATACGCAGTATTTT. Encoded protein: CASSWAGRITDTQYF. The V and J genes are TRBV5-1 and TRBJ2-3; D is perhaps TRBD2 (6 bases). Per germline, CDR1 SGHRS and CDR2 YFSETQ. The CDR3 is 15 amino acids. Between the trimmed V and J ends, which lost 3 bases and 2 bases, there was a span of 13 bases.

This clonotype was detected only a few times. This chain uses TRBV7-6 with TRBJ2-3; 13 positions agree with TRBD2. The CDR3 spans 18 residues. V shed 5 bases, J shed 5 bases, and the junction held 13 bases outside the gene matches. Germline lookup yields CDR1 SGHVS and CDR2 FNYEAQ. CDR3 region: CASSPTRLAGGAGDTQYF. In DNA form, the CDR3 reads TGTGCCAGCAGCCCAACGCGACTAGCGGGAGGTGCGGGAGATACGCAGTATTTT.

V usage is TRBV6-2 or TRBV6-3 and J usage is TRBJ2-5; D may be TRBD2 (5 bases). CDR3 size: 13 residues. Trimming removed 2 bases from V and 5 bases from J, with 9 bases in between. Germline CDR1 MNHEY, CDR2 SVGEGT. The CDR3 reads CASSYGGLETQYF. CDR3 DNA: TGTGCCAGCAGTTACGGAGGTCTCGAGACCCAGTACTTC.

This clonotype appeared many times. The gene calls are TRBV6-6 and TRBJ1-5; D unclear. Germline values: CDR1 MNHNY, CDR2 SVGAGI (reference sequence). This CDR3 is 13 amino acids long. The V end lost 4 bases, the J end lost 6 bases, and 10 bases lay between the germline ends. The CDR3 DNA reads TGTGCCAGCAGTTCCACGGGAGGTCAGCCCCAGCATTTT. This encodes CASSSTGGQPQHF.

CDR3 nucleotides: TGTGCCAGCAGAGTAGCGGGGGCAATCGTCTACGAGCAGTACTTC. It codes for CASRVAGAIVYEQYF. The rearrangement uses TRBV6-2 or TRBV6-3 and TRBJ2-7, with 9 bases aligning to TRBD2. The J segment lost 3 bases and the V segment lost 6 bases, leaving 9 bases of the junction unmatched. The CDR3 runs to 15 residues. Germline V gives CDR1 MNHEY, CDR2 SVGEGT.

This clonotype was detected many times. V is TRBV2 and J is TRBJ2-3; D is perhaps TRBD1 (5 bases). This CDR3 is built from 13 residues. Trimming removed 9 bases at V and 2 bases at J, with 12 bases between. Germline V gene lookup returns CDR1 SNHLY and CDR2 FYNNEI. The CDR3 reads CASSRENTDTQYF. In DNA, the CDR3 is TGTGCCAGTTCCAGGGAAAACACAGATACGCAGTATTTT.

This clonotype was detected a few times. The chain joins TRBV14 to TRBJ1-2, with a weak D call TRBD1 (5 bases). Germline V gene lookup returns CDR1 SGHDN and CDR2 FVKESK. This CDR3 contains 15 residues. Deletions cut 4 bases from V and 6 bases from J, with 18 bases between. The CDR3: CASSPNPRVEDGYTF. The CDR3 nucleotides are TGTGCCAGCAGCCCCAACCCCAGGGTGGAGGATGGCTACACCTTC.

This clonotype qualifies as medium-sized. The chain combines TRBV11-3 with TRBJ2-4, with D tentatively TRBD2 (6 bases). V was pared by 1 base and J by 1 base, with 8 bases between. Germline CDR1 and CDR2: SGHNT and YENEEA. The CDR3 runs to 15 residues. This CDR3 is CASSLGGGAKNIQYF. The CDR3 nucleotides read TGTGCCAGCAGCTTAGGTGGAGGGGCCAAAAACATTCAGTACTTC.

This clonotype came up many times. The chain joins TRBV11-3 to TRBJ2-2; a possible D gene is TRBD2 (5 bases). V lost 5 bases, J lost 4 bases, and 17 bases lay in between. This CDR3 is 16 amino acids long. From germline, CDR1 is SGHNT and CDR2 YENEEA. The CDR3 loop is CASSPRAGVSTGELFF. The CDR3 DNA reads TGTGCCAGCAGCCCCCGCGCGGGCGTGAGCACCGGGGAGCTGTTTTTT.

This clonotype was counted a few times. The J gene is TRBJ2-7, the V gene TRBV5-1, with 8 bases matching TRBD1. From germline, CDR1 is SGHRS and CDR2 YFSETQ. V lost 4 bases and J lost 9; bases outside the gene matches: 6. The CDR3 sequence is 12 residues long. CDR3 sequence (DNA): TGCGCCAGCAGCGTGACAGGGGATGGGCAGTACTTC. Protein product: CASSVTGDGQYF.

This clonotype was counted many times. This chain uses TRBV5-4 with TRBJ2-1; weak D call: TRBD2 (6 bases). The CDR3 consists of 16 residues. Trimming removed 4 bases from V and 0 bases from J, with 14 bases in between. CDR1 is SGHNT, CDR2 YYREEE, per germline (reference sequence). CDR3: CASSLRDGSSYNEQFF. DNA for the CDR3: TGTGCCAGCAGCCTACGGGACGGGAGCTCCTACAATGAGCAGTTCTTC. The full variable domain, its missing parts supplied by reference TRBV5-4 and TRBJ2-1, is ETGVTQSPTHLIKTRGQQVTLRCSSQSGHNTVSWYQQALGQGPQFIFQYYREEENGRGNFPPRFSGLQFPNYSSELNVNALELDDSALYLCASSLRDGSSYNEQFFGPGTRLTVL.

This clonotype was seen more than once but under ten times. J is TRBJ2-6 and V is TRBV3-1; D is perhaps TRBD1 (6 bases). The V gene's germline CDR1 is LGHDT and CDR2 YNNKEL (reference sequence). The CDR3 covers 17 residues. V was pared by 5 bases and J by 4 bases, with 18 bases between. The CDR3 is CASSARYRAGGANVLTF. The CDR3 DNA reads as TGTGCCAGCAGCGCTCGATACAGGGCCGGCGGGGCCAACGTCCTGACTTTC.

The rearrangement links TRBV7-2 to TRBJ2-3; 8 bases are a match to TRBD2. Trimming removed 1 base from V and 2 bases from J; junction bases left unmatched: 2. Germline V gene lookup returns CDR1 SGHTA and CDR2 FQGNSA. This CDR3 region has 15 residues. The CDR3: CASSLEGLDTDTQYF. For the CDR3, the DNA is TGTGCCAGCAGCTTAGAGGGACTAGACACAGATACGCAGTATTTT.

This clonotype has only a few counts. CDR3 sequence: CASSRGIDGYTF. CDR3 nucleotides: TGTGCCAGCAGCAGGGGGATCGATGGCTACACCTTC. The chain combines TRBV11-2 with TRBJ1-2, with D tentatively TRBD1 (6 bases). Germline values: CDR1 SGHAT, CDR2 FQNNGV. The V gene lost 5 bases and the J gene lost 6 bases, with 10 bases spanning the gap. The CDR3 is 12 residues long.

This clonotype was recorded a few times. The junction differs from germline at one of its ends, possibly a read error. The rearrangement joins TRBV18 to TRBJ2-7; TRBD1 or TRBD2 may be the D gene (5 bases each). CDR1 and CDR2 (germline): KGHSH, LQKENI. This CDR3 has 17 amino acids. The CDR3 here is CTSSRGQPTGTPYEQYF. The CDR3 DNA is TGTACCAGCTCACGGGGCCAGCCCACCGGTACTCCCTACGAGCAGTACTTC.